This section outlines one T cell receptor beta chain sequence together with its context. Its antigen is unknown. At one end the junction does not follow the germline gene, possibly because of a read error. These data come from a study of breast tumors, draining lymph nodes, adjacent tissues. MiXCR, applied by TCRdb to the multiplex PCR reads, yields one record per CDR3 protein. The sample lists about 13,000 distinct CDR3 sequences, around 57% occurring once. The CDR3 runs 13 residues. Germline lookup yields CDR1 SGHTA and CDR2 FQGTGA. Study conclusions and caveats: Tumor repertoires ranked between lymph nodes and nontumor tissue in diversity, with V and J gene preferences.

The rearrangement joins TRBV7-3 to TRBJ1-1; D is possibly TRBD1 (5 bases). The sequenced material came from tumor-adjacent breast tissue. The sequence came from a female donor with breast cancer. Some clones in this sample may be carry-over from other donors' samples. The DNA of the CDR3 is TGTGCCAGCAGCCCACAGGAGAACACTGAAGCGTTCTTT. It codes for CASSPQENTEAFF.